What follows are 20 T cell receptor beta chains derived from one specimen sequenced in a study of early T cells in non-severe SARS-CoV-2 infection. TCRdb reprocessed the 5' RACE reads via MiXCR and lists one record per CDR3 protein. The data show 70,000 to 95,000 distinct CDR3 sequences, approximately 10% seen once. Specimen: whole blood. The receptors come from an adult who was a healthcare worker with PCR-confirmed SARS-CoV-2 infection or an uninfected control (not recorded which).

This chain links TRBV18 with TRBJ1-1; D might be TRBD1 (5 bases). The V gene lost 3 bases and the J gene lost 1 base, with 12 bases spanning the gap. The CDR3 is 15 residues long. Per germline, CDR1 KGHSH and CDR2 LQKENI. The CDR3 DNA follows: TGTGCCAGCTCACCTGTCAGGGCAGGGAACACTGAAGCTTTCTTT. Residues: CASSPVRAGNTEAFF.

The sample holds many counts of this clonotype. The rearrangement uses TRBV7-9 and TRBJ1-5; 8 positions match TRBD1. Trimming removed 4 bases from V and 4 bases from J; junction bases left unmatched: 6. Looked up from germline, CDR1 is SEHNR and CDR2 is FQNEAQ (reference sequence). This CDR3 is built from 15 residues. Here the CDR3 DNA reads TGTGCCAGCAGCTCACAGGGGGAAGGAAATCAGCCCCAGCATTTT. Protein sequence: CASSSQGEGNQPQHF.

This chain links TRBV6-4 with TRBJ2-1; no clear D. V was pared by 0 bases and J by 8 bases, with 8 bases between. Germline loops: CDR1 MRHNA, CDR2 SNTAGT. The CDR3 contains 13 residues. CDR3 DNA sequence: TGTGCCAGCAGTGACTCGCGTGGGGATGAGCAGTTCTTC. This translates into CASSDSRGDEQFF.

The V call is TRBV6-5, the J call TRBJ2-3; 9 nucleotides line up with TRBD2. CDR1 and CDR2 from the germline V gene are MNHEY and SVGAGI. The V and J ends lost 2 bases and 5 bases, in that order; junction bases with no gene match: 14. The CDR3 is 18 residues long. The CDR3 nucleotides are TGTGCCAGCAGTTACCACTCGGCGGGGGGGCGAATGGGAGATACGCAGTATTTT. Protein: CASSYHSAGGRMGDTQYF.

The chain joins TRBV4-2 to TRBJ2-7, with 8 bases that match TRBD2. After removal of 1 base from V and 2 bases from J, the junction contained 1 base not matched to a gene. The length of the CDR3 is 14 residues. Per germline, CDR1 LGHNA and CDR2 YNFKEQ. The CDR3 sequence: CASSQAGGAYEQYF. CDR3 sequence (DNA): TGTGCCAGCAGCCAAGCGGGGGGGGCCTACGAGCAGTACTTC.

In this sample, this clonotype turned up many times. The rearrangement joins TRBV9 to TRBJ2-7; D possibly uses TRBD1 or TRBD2 (5 bases each). Germline CDR1 is SGDLS and CDR2 is YYNGEE. V was trimmed by 4 bases and J by 3 bases, leaving 14 bases between them. The CDR3 loop spans 14 amino acids. CDR3 nucleotide sequence: TGTGCCAGCAGCCCCCGGGACGAAGTCTACGAGCAGTACTTC. Translating it yields CASSPRDEVYEQYF.

This clonotype was picked up a small number of times. The chain combines TRBV11-2 with TRBJ1-6; D is unresolved. The CDR3 runs to 15 residues. Germline V CDR1 and CDR2: SGHAT, FQNNGV. The germline V and J ends were trimmed by 0 bases and 5 bases, with 8 bases remaining between them. This CDR3 reads CASSLDRTDNSPLHF. The CDR3 DNA is TGTGCCAGCAGCTTAGATCGGACGGATAATTCACCCCTCCACTTT.

This clonotype was seen many times. The V gene is TRBV11-1, the J gene TRBJ2-3; D ambiguous. Trimming stripped 2 bases from V and 4 bases from J, with 7 bases between. CDR1 is SGHAT and CDR2 is FQDESV in the germline V gene (reference sequence). The CDR3 covers 13 residues. This chain's CDR3 is CASSLNVADTQYF. Here the CDR3 DNA reads TGTGCCAGCAGCTTAAACGTCGCAGATACGCAGTATTTT.

At least ten counts were recorded for this clonotype. The rearrangement joins TRBV5-1 to TRBJ2-1, with a possible D match to TRBD1 (6 bases). V lost 4 bases, J lost 9 bases, and 17 bases lay in between. CDR3 length: 14 residues. Germline V gives CDR1 SGHRS, CDR2 YFSETQ. The CDR3 DNA sequence: TGCGCCAGCAGCCCCACAAACAGGGTACCTGAGCAGTTCTTC. This sequence encodes CASSPTNRVPEQFF.

The rearrangement joins TRBV7-3 to TRBJ1-4, with D unclear. V was shortened by 1 base and J by 7 bases, with 7 bases between the two germline ends. This CDR3 has 13 residues. The germline gives CDR1 SGHTA, CDR2 FQGTGA. CDR3 in amino acids: CASSLMAGEKLFF. CDR3 DNA: TGTGCCAGCAGCTTAATGGCGGGTGAAAAACTGTTTTTT.

In its sample, this clonotype was seen a few times. This CDR3 reads CSAAGGGNSPLHF. The CDR3 coding sequence is TGCAGTGCGGCAGGGGGAGGGAATTCACCCCTCCACTTT. The chain has TRBV20-1 and TRBJ1-6, with 7 bases fitting TRBD1. The V gene end was trimmed by 6 bases and the J gene end by 7 bases; junction bases not matched to a gene: 6. This CDR3 is 13 amino acids long. Germline V gene data show CDR1 as DFQATT and CDR2 as SNEGSKA (reference sequence).

The chain has TRBV6-5 and TRBJ2-7; 7 nucleotides line up with TRBD1. The CDR3 is made up of 16 amino acids. Per germline, CDR1 MNHEY and CDR2 SVGAGI. V shed 7 bases and J 1 base; nucleotides not matched to a gene: 13. The DNA of the CDR3 is TGTGCCAGCAAAAACTCTAGGGGGCTAGCTTCCTACGAGCAGTACTTC. This translates into CASKNSRGLASYEQYF.

In this sample, this clonotype turned up many times. This CDR3 reads CSARRGTGQNEQFF. As DNA, the CDR3 is TGCAGTGCTAGGCGCGGGACTGGGCAGAATGAGCAGTTCTTC. V and J are TRBV20-1 and TRBJ2-1; TRBD2 is a possible D gene (6 bases). The CDR3 is made up of 14 amino acids. The V end lost 3 bases, the J end lost 7 bases, and 16 bases lay between the germline ends. Per the germline V gene, CDR1 is DFQATT and CDR2 is SNEGSKA (reference sequence).

This clonotype was counted between two and nine times. The genes are TRBV18 and TRBJ1-1, with a weak D call TRBD1 (5 bases). V was trimmed by 3 bases and J by 5 bases, leaving 16 bases between them. The CDR3 is 15 amino acids. Germline assignment: CDR1 KGHSH and CDR2 LQKENI. CDR3 nucleotide sequence: TGTGCCAGCTCACCTCCCGGGACCGCGGAGACTGAAGCTTTCTTT. As protein: CASSPPGTAETEAFF. The whole variable domain, remainder taken from reference TRBV18 and TRBJ1-1, is NAGVMQNPRHLVRRRGQEARLRCSPMKGHSHVYWYRQLPEEGLKFMVYLQKENIIDESGMPKERFSAEFPKEGPSILRIQQVVRGDSAAYFCASSPPGTAETEAFFGQGTRLTVV.

The rearrangement uses TRBV5-1 and TRBJ2-7, with no clear D. This CDR3 is 17 amino acids long. With 5 bases removed from V and 0 bases from J, the gap between germline ends came to 21 bases. Germline CDR1 and CDR2: SGHRS and YFSETQ. DNA of the CDR3: TGCGCCAGCAGGATATTCAGGTCCGCCTCAACCTCCTACGAGCAGTACTTC. It translates to CASRIFRSASTSYEQYF. Supplemented by reference TRBV5-1 and TRBJ2-7, the full variable domain reads KAGVTQTPRYLIKTRGQQVTLSCSPISGHRSVSWYQQTPGQGLQFLFEYFSETQRNKGNFPGRFSGRQFSNSRSEMNVSTLELGDSALYLCASRIFRSASTSYEQYFGPGTRLTVT.

This clonotype was found a few times. This rearrangement joins TRBV20-1 to TRBJ1-2; TRBD1 is a possible D gene (6 bases). V lost 0 bases and J 1 base, leaving 6 bases between the germline ends. The germline V gene encodes CDR1 DFQATT and CDR2 SNEGSKA (reference sequence). CDR3 length: 13 residues. The CDR3 sequence: CSAREGGNYGYTF. In DNA form, the CDR3 reads TGCAGTGCTAGAGAAGGGGGTAACTATGGCTACACCTTC.

The table lists this clonotype with many counts. This chain connects TRBV20-1 to TRBJ2-7; 7 nucleotides align to TRBD1. Germline V lookup: CDR1 DFQATT, CDR2 SNEGSKA (reference sequence). The CDR3 is 12 amino acids. Losses at the gene ends were 6 bases for V and 4 bases for J; bases not matched to a gene: 6. The CDR3 DNA sequence: TGCAGTGCCACAGGGGTCGGATACGAGCAGTACTTC. This encodes CSATGVGYEQYF.

Remarks on this clonotype: This sequence may be a read error, since a much larger clone differs from it by one base. The CDR3 DNA follows: TGCGTCAGCAGCCCGGGACTCTTCAATGAGCAGTTCTTC. Translated, it gives CVSSPGLFNEQFF. The chain joins TRBV5-1 to TRBJ2-1, with D possibly matching TRBD2 (6 bases). The CDR3 has 13 residues. Germline V gene data show CDR1 as SGHRS and CDR2 as YFSETQ.

J is TRBJ2-7 and V is TRBV12-3 or TRBV12-4; D might be TRBD1 or TRBD2, each matching 5 bases. Trimming shortened V by 6 bases and J by 0 bases, and 15 bases separated the two germline ends. This CDR3 is built from 15 residues. The CDR3 loop is CASSQGTDSSYEQYF. As DNA, the CDR3 is TGTGCCAGCAGCCAAGGGACCGACAGCTCCTACGAGCAGTACTTC.

V usage is TRBV5-1 and J usage is TRBJ2-3; D possibly corresponds to TRBD2 (5 bases). The CDR3 runs 17 residues. Germline V lookup: CDR1 SGHRS, CDR2 YFSETQ. V lost 4 bases, J lost 0 bases, and 18 bases lay in between. CDR3 in DNA: TGCGCCAGCAGCGGAGTGGACTCCGGGTTTAGCACAGATACGCAGTATTTT. The encoded protein is CASSGVDSGFSTDTQYF. Complete variable domain (other parts from reference TRBV5-1 and TRBJ2-3): KAGVTQTPRYLIKTRGQQVTLSCSPISGHRSVSWYQQTPGQGLQFLFEYFSETQRNKGNFPGRFSGRQFSNSRSEMNVSTLELGDSALYLCASSGVDSGFSTDTQYFGPGTRLTVL.